These 14 T cell receptor beta chains came from one sample sequenced in a study of cytomegalovirus exposure and HLA in healthy donors. The assay was immunoSEQ multiplex PCR, and TCRdb's table has in-frame clones only and misses some. The profile shows about 310,000 clones, 70% to 90% of them singletons. Sequenced input: PBMCs. These TCRs come from a man under 40 in good health and CMV-seronegative.

This clone was observed at least ten times. CDR3 amino acids: CASRRRESDNYGYTF. The CDR3 DNA reads TGTGCCAGTAGGAGGAGGGAGTCCGATAACTATGGCTACACCTTC. This chain connects TRBV19 to TRBJ1-2; D uncertain. CDR3 size: 15 residues. Germline V lookup: CDR1 LNHDA, CDR2 SQIVND (reference sequence). V was cut by 6 bases and J by 1 base, with 15 bases left in between.

V usage is TRBV9 and J usage is TRBJ2-5; 8 nucleotides align to TRBD2. The CDR3 extends over 16 amino acids. With V trimmed by 3 bases and J by 1 base, 8 bases remained unmatched. Germline CDR1 SGDLS, CDR2 YYNGEE. The CDR3 coding sequence is TGTGCCAGCAGCGGACGAAGCGGGGGAATCCAAGAGACCCAGTACTTC. This sequence encodes CASSGRSGGIQETQYF.

The chain carries TRBV2 and TRBJ1-4; D ambiguous. Germline V CDR1 and CDR2: SNHLY, FYNNEI. The CDR3 sequence is 13 residues long. The V end lost 10 bases, the J end lost 5 bases, and 14 bases lay between the germline ends. As DNA, the CDR3 is TGTGCCACCTCACGACGGGAGAATGAAAAACTGTTTTTT. This gives the protein CATSRRENEKLFF.

V gene TRBV5-6 combines with J gene TRBJ1-1, with D uncertain. The germline V gene encodes CDR1 SGHDT and CDR2 YYEEEE. The CDR3 loop spans 13 amino acids. V was shortened by 3 bases and J by 7 bases, with 13 bases between the two germline ends. The CDR3 DNA reads as TGTGCCAGCAGCTCTCCCCCGGGATTTGAAGCTTTCTTT. Encoded protein: CASSSPPGFEAFF.

The CDR3 protein is CASSLGVAAETQYF. DNA for the CDR3: TGTGCCAGCAGCTTAGGGGTAGCGGCGGAGACCCAGTACTTC. The chain is built from TRBV7-6 and TRBJ2-5, with a possible D match to TRBD2 (6 bases). V was cut by 1 base and J by 5 bases, with 11 bases left in between. Germline CDR1 reads SGHVS; CDR2 reads FNYEAQ. This CDR3 comprises 14 residues.

V usage is TRBV4-2 and J usage is TRBJ1-2, with D possibly matching TRBD1 (5 bases). Germline CDR1 and CDR2: LGHNA and YNFKEQ. V lost 10 bases and J lost 0, with 18 bases in between. The CDR3 has 15 amino acids. The CDR3 sequence: CATLDMDTANYGYTF. CDR3 DNA: TGTGCCACCCTAGACATGGACACTGCTAACTATGGCTACACCTTC.

Note on this clone: Distinct nucleotide sequences in the sample also encode this CDR3. The chain combines TRBV5-1 with TRBJ1-2, with D unresolved. CDR3 length equals 14 residues. The germline V gene encodes CDR1 SGHRS and CDR2 YFSETQ. V gave up 0 bases and J gave up 0 bases, with 6 bases separating them. The CDR3 region is CASSLEGANYGYTF. CDR3 nucleotides: TGCGCCAGCAGCTTGGAGGGAGCTAACTATGGCTACACCTTC.

The DNA for the CDR3 is TGTGCCAGCAGCTTGAGGAGCTCCGAGCAGTTCTTC. Its translation is CASSLRSSEQFF. The gene calls are TRBV7-9 and TRBJ2-1; D remains unclear. Trimming took off 3 bases at V and 10 bases at J, with 10 bases between the two ends. CDR1 and CDR2 from the germline V gene are SEHNR and FQNEAQ (reference sequence). The CDR3 is 12 residues long.

This clone was seen once. J is TRBJ2-3 and V is TRBV28, with a weak D call TRBD2 (6 bases). V lost 8 bases to trimming and J lost 0 bases, with 12 bases between them. The V gene's germline CDR1 is MDHEN and CDR2 SYDVKM. This CDR3 has 14 amino acids. CDR3 loop: CASRRGTSTDTQYF. The CDR3 DNA reads as TGTGCCAGCCGCAGAGGGACTAGCACAGATACGCAGTATTTT.

The chain uses TRBV19 and TRBJ2-7; TRBD2 matches 11 bases. CDR1 LNHDA and CDR2 SQIVND come from the germline V gene (reference sequence). J gave up 1 base and V 8 bases, and 7 bases lay outside the gene matches. This CDR3 contains 15 residues. The CDR3 is CASQYRTSGSYEQYF. DNA for the CDR3: TGTGCCAGTCAATACCGGACTAGCGGGTCCTACGAGCAGTACTTC.

This sequence joins TRBV7-9 and TRBJ2-5; no clear D. Per the germline V gene, CDR1 is SEHNR and CDR2 is FQNEAQ (reference sequence). The ends were cut back, 5 bases at V and 2 bases at J, with 3 bases in the middle. This CDR3 is 11 amino acids long. The CDR3 DNA reads TGTGCCAGCAGCCCGCAAGAGACCCAGTACTTC. It codes for CASSPQETQYF.

The sample holds one count of this clone. The chain uses TRBV5-6 and TRBJ2-7; 8 bases align to TRBD1. CDR1 SGHDT and CDR2 YYEEEE come from the germline V gene. V lost 4 bases, J lost 3 bases, and 9 bases stayed unmatched. CDR3 length equals 15 residues. The DNA for the CDR3 is TGTGCCAGCAGCGCAAACGGACAGGGATACTACGAGCAGTACTTC. Encoded protein: CASSANGQGYYEQYF.

The chain carries TRBV7-9 and TRBJ2-1, with D possibly being TRBD2 (6 bases). The CDR3 totals 17 residues. Germline values: CDR1 SEHNR, CDR2 FQNEAQ (reference sequence). V was cut by 2 bases and J by 0 bases, with 14 bases left in between. CDR3 sequence (DNA): TGTGCCAGCAGCTTATACTGGGGGGTGAACTCCTACAATGAGCAGTTCTTC. Protein sequence: CASSLYWGVNSYNEQFF.

This clone was found a few times. V is TRBV19 and J is TRBJ1-5; the D gene is possibly TRBD1 (5 bases). Germline V gives CDR1 LNHDA, CDR2 SQIVND (reference sequence). The ends were cut back, 5 bases at V and 3 bases at J, with 11 bases in the middle. The CDR3 is made up of 14 amino acids. The CDR3 DNA reads TGTGCCAGTAGTCTCCGGGACTACAATCAGCCCCAGCATTTT. This gives the protein CASSLRDYNQPQHF.